The entry below gives a single T cell receptor (beta chain) sequence along with its context. Per the study methods: Estimation of nucleated cell counts was performed using reference gene primer amplification. Libraries were prepared by immunoSEQ multiplex PCR; TCRdb keeps only in-frame clonotypes and omits some of them. The V and J calls and the clone size are those of that table, but D and trimming were determined from the DNA. The table shows 250,000 to 300,000 clones, with around 86% occurring only once. The data belong to a study of blood T cell repertoires in COVID-19. V was cut by 4 bases and J by 1 base, with 15 bases left in between. Germline CDR1 is SGHRS and CDR2 is YFSETQ. The CDR3 extends over 15 amino acids.

The chain uses TRBV5-1 and TRBJ2-7; tentative D call: TRBD1 (5 bases). Source material: peripheral blood. The origin of this receptor is a man aged 18 to 29 with active or convalescent COVID-19. CDR3 sequence: CASSRDSTVSYEQYF. DNA of the CDR3: TGCGCCAGCAGCCGCGACAGCACCGTTTCCTACGAGCAGTACTTC.